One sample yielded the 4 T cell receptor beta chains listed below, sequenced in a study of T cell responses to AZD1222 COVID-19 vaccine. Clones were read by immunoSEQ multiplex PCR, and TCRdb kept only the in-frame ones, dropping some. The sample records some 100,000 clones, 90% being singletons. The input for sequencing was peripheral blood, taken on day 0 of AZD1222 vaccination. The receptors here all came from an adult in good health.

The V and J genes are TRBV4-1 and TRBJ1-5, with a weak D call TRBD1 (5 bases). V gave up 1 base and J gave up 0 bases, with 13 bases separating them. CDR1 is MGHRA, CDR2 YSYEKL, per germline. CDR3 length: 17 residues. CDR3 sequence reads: CASSQGPGTDSNQPQHF. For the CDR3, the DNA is TGCGCCAGCAGCCAAGGCCCCGGGACGGATAGCAATCAGCCCCAGCATTTT.

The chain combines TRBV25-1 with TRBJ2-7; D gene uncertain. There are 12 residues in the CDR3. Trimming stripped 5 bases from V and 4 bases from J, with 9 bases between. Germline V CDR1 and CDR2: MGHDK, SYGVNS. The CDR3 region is CASSISVYEQYF. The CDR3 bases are TGTGCCAGCAGTATAAGCGTTTACGAGCAGTACTTC.

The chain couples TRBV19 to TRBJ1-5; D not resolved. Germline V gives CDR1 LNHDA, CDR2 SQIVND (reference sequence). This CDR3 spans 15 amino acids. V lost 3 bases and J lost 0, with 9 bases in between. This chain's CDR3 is CASSIAGYSNQPQHF. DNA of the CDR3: TGTGCCAGTAGTATTGCGGGGTATAGCAATCAGCCCCAGCATTTT. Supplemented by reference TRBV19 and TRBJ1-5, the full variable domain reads DGGITQSPKYLFRKEGQNVTLSCEQNLNHDAMYWYRQDPGQGLRLIYYSQIVNDFQKGDIAEGYSVSREKKESFPLTVTSAQKNPTAFYLCASSIAGYSNQPQHFGDGTRLSIL.

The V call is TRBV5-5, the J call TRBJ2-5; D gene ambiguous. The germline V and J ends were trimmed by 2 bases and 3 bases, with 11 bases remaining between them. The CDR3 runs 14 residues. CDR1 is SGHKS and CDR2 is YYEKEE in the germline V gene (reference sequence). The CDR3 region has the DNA TGTGCCAGCAGCTTAGGGTGGGGTAAAGAGACCCAGTACTTC. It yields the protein CASSLGWGKETQYF.